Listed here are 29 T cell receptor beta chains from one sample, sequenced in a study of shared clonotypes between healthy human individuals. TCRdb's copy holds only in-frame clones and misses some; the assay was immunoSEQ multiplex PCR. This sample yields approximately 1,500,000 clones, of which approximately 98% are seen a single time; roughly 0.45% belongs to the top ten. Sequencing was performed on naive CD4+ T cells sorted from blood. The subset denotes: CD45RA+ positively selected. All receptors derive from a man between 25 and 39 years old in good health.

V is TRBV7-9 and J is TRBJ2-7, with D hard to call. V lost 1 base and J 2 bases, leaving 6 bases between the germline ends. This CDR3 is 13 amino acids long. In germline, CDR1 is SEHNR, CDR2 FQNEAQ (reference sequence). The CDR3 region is CASSLGQPYEQYF. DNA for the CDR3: TGTGCCAGCAGCTTAGGGCAGCCCTACGAGCAGTACTTC.

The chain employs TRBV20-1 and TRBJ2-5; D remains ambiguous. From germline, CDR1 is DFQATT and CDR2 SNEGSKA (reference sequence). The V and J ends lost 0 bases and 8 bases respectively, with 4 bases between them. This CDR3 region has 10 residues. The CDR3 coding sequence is TGCAGTGCTAGAGAAGCTACCCAGTACTTC. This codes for CSAREATQYF.

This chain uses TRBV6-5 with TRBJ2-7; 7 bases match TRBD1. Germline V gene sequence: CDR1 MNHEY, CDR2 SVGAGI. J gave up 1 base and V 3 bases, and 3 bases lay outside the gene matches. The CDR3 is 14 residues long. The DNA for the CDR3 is TGTGCCAGCAGTTATCGGACAGGATCCTACGAGCAGTACTTC. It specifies CASSYRTGSYEQYF.

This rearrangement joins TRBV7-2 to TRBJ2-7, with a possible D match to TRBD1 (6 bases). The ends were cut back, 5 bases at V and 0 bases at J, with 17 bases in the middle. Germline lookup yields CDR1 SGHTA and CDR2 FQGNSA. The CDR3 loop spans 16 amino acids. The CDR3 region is CASSVTTGMASYEQYF. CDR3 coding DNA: TGTGCCAGCAGCGTTACGACAGGTATGGCCTCCTACGAGCAGTACTTC.

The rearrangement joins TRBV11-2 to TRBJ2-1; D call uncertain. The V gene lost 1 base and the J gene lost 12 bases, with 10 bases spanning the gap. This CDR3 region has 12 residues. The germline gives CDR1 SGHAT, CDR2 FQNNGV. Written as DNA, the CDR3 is TGTGCCAGCAGCTTAGTAAACCCGGGGCAGTTCTTC. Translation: CASSLVNPGQFF. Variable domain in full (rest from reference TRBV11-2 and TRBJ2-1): EAGVAQSPRYKIIEKRQSVAFWCNPISGHATLYWYQQILGQGPKLLIQFQNNGVVDDSQLPKDRFSAERLKGVDSTLKIQPAKLEDSAVYLCASSLVNPGQFFGPGTRLTVL.

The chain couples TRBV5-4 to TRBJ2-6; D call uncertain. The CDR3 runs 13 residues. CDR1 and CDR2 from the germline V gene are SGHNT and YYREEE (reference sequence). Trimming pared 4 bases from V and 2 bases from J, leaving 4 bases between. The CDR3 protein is CASSPPGANVLTF. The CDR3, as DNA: TGTGCCAGCAGCCCACCTGGGGCCAACGTCCTGACTTTC.

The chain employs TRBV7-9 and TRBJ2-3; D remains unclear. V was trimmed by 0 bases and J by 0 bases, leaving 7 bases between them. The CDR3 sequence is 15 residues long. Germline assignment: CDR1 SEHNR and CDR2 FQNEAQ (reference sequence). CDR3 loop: CASSLAGTSTDTQYF. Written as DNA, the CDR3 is TGTGCCAGCAGCTTAGCGGGTACTAGCACAGATACGCAGTATTTT.

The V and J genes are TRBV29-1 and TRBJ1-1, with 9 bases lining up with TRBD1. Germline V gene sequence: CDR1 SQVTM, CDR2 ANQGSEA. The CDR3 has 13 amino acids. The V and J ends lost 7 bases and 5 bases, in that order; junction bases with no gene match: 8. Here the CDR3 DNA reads TGCAGCGGCAAACAGGGGGCTAGAACTGAAGCTTTCTTT. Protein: CSGKQGARTEAFF.

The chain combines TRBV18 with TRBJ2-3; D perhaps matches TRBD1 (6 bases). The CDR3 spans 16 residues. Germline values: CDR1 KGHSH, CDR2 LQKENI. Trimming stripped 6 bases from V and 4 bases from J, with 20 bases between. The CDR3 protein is CASSARGRGRADTQYF. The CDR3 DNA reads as TGTGCCAGCTCGGCTCGTGGCAGGGGAAGGGCAGATACGCAGTATTTT.

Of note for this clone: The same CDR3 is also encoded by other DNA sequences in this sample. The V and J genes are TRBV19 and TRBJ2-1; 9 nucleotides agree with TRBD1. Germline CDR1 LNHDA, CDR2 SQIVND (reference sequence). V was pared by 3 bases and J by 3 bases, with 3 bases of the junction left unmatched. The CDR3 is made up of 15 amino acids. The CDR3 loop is CASSIPGQGYNEQFF. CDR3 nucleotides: TGTGCCAGTAGTATCCCGGGACAGGGCTACAATGAGCAGTTCTTC.

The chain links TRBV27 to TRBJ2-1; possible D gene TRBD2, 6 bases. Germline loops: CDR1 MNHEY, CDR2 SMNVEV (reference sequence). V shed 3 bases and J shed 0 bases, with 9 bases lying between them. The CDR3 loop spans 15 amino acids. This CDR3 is CASSLTGLSYNEQFF. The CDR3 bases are TGTGCCAGCAGTTTGACGGGACTCTCCTACAATGAGCAGTTCTTC.

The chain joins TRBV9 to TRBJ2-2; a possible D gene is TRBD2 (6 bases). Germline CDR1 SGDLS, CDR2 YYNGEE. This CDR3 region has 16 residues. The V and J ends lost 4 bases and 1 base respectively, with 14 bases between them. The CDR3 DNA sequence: TGTGCCAGCAGCTATCGTAGTAGCGGGAACACCGGGGAGCTGTTTTTT. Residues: CASSYRSSGNTGELFF.

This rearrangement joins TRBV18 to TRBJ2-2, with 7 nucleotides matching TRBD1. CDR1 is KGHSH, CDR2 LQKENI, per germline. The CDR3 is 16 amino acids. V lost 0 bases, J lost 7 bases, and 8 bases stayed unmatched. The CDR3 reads CASSPPGQRMSGELFF. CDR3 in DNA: TGTGCCAGCTCACCACCGGGACAGAGGATGAGCGGGGAGCTGTTTTTT.

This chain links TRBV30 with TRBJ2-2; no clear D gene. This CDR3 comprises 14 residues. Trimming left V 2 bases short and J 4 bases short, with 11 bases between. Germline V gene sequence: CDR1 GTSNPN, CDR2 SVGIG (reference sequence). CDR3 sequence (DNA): TGTGCCTGGAGTTACTTTGGGGTCACCGGGGAGCTGTTTTTT. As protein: CAWSYFGVTGELFF.

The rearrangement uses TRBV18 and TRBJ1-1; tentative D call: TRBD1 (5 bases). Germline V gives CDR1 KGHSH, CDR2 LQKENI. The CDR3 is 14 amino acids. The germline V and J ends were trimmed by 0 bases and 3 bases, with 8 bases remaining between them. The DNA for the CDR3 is TGTGCCAGCTCACCACCTGTAGGGGACACTGAAGCTTTCTTT. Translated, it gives CASSPPVGDTEAFF.

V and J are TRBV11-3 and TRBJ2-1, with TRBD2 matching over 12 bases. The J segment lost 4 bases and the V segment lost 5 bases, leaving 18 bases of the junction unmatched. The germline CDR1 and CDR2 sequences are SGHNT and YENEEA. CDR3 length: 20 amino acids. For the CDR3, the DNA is TGTGCCAGCAGCCCCGAGGTGGGACACAACGGACTAGCGGGATACAATGAGCAGTTCTTC. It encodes CASSPEVGHNGLAGYNEQFF. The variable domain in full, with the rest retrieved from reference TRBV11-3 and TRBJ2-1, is EAGVVQSPRYKIIEKKQPVAFWCNPISGHNTLYWYLQNLGQGPELLIRYENEEAVDDSQLPKDRFSAERLKGVDSTLKIQPAELGDSAVYLCASSPEVGHNGLAGYNEQFFGPGTRLTVL.

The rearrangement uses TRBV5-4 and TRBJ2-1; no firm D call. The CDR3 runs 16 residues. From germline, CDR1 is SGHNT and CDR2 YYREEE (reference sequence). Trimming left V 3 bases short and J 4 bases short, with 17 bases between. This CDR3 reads CASSSYPRGNYNEQFF. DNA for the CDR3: TGTGCCAGCAGCTCCTATCCCCGTGGGAATTACAATGAGCAGTTCTTC.

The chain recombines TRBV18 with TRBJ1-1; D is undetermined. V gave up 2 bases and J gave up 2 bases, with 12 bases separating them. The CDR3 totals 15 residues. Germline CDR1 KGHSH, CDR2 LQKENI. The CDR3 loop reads CASSPSRGINTEAFF. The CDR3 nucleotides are TGTGCCAGCTCACCATCGCGGGGAATTAACACTGAAGCTTTCTTT.

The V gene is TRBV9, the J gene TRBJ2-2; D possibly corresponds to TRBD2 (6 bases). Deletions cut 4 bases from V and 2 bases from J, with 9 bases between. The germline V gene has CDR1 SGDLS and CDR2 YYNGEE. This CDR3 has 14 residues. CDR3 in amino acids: CASSSGGNTGELFF. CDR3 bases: TGTGCCAGCAGCTCCGGGGGTAACACCGGGGAGCTGTTTTTT.

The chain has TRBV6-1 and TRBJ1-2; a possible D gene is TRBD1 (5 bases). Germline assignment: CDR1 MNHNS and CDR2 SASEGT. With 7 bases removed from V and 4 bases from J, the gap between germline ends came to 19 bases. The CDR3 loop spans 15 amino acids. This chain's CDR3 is CASTLWGSSIYGYTF. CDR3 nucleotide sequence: TGTGCCAGCACCCTTTGGGGCAGCTCCATCTATGGCTACACCTTC.

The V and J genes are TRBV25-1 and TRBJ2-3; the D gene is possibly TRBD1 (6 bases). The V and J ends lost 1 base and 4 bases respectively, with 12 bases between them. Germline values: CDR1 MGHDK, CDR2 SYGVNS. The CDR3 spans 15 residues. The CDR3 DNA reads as TGTGCCAGCAGTGAATTCTCGGCAGGGGCAGATACGCAGTATTTT. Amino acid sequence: CASSEFSAGADTQYF.

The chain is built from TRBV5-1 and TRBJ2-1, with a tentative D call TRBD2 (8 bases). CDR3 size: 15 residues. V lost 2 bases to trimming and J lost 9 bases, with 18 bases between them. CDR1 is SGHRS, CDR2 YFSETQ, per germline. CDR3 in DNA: TGCGCCAGCAGCTTTAGCGGGACAGTAAAGCTTGAGCAGTTCTTC. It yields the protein CASSFSGTVKLEQFF. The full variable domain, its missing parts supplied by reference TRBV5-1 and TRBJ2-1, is KAGVTQTPRYLIKTRGQQVTLSCSPISGHRSVSWYQQTPGQGLQFLFEYFSETQRNKGNFPGRFSGRQFSNSRSEMNVSTLELGDSALYLCASSFSGTVKLEQFFGPGTRLTVL.

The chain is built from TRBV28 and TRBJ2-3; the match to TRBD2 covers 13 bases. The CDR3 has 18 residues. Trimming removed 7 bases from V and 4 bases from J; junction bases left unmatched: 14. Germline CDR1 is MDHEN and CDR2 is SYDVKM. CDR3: CASTRTSGRWAGPDTQYF. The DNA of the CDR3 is TGTGCCAGCACCCGGACTAGCGGGAGATGGGCGGGCCCAGATACGCAGTATTTT. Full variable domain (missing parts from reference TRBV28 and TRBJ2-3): DVKVTQSSRYLVKRTGEKVFLECVQDMDHENMFWYRQDPGLGLRLIYFSYDVKMKEKGDIPEGYSVSREKKERFSLILESASTNQTSMYLCASTRTSGRWAGPDTQYFGPGTRLTVL.

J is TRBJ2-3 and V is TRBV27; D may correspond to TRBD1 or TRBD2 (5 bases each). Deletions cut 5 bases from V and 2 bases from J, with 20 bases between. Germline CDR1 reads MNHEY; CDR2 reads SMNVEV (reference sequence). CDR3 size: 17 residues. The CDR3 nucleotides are TGTGCCAGCAGTCCTCGACCGGGGCGAGATTTCACAGATACGCAGTATTTT. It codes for CASSPRPGRDFTDTQYF.

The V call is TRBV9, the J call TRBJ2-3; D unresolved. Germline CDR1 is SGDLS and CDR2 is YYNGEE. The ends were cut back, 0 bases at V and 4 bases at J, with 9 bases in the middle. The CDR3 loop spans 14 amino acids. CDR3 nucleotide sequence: TGTGCCAGCAGCGTAGATTTCCAGGCAGATACGCAGTATTTT. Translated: CASSVDFQADTQYF.

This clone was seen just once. CDR3 residues: CATKKREWVETQYF. The DNA of the CDR3 is TGTGCCACCAAAAAGCGGGAGTGGGTTGAGACCCAGTACTTC. The J gene is TRBJ2-5, the V gene TRBV28; 8 bases map to TRBD2. Germline V gene lookup returns CDR1 MDHEN and CDR2 SYDVKM. Trimming removed 10 bases from V and 5 bases from J; junction bases left unmatched: 12. This CDR3 has 14 residues.

CDR3 protein: CASRSTGSSGANVLTF. The CDR3 nucleotides read TGTGCCAGCAGGTCCACGGGGTCCTCTGGGGCCAACGTCCTGACTTTC. The genes are TRBV7-8 and TRBJ2-6; tentative D call: TRBD2 (5 bases). Germline V CDR1 and CDR2: SGHVS, FQNEAQ. Trimming stripped 6 bases from V and 0 bases from J, with 12 bases between. The CDR3 length is 16 residues.

The CDR3 bases are TGCGCCAGCAGCTTGGGCGCCAGTAATGGCAACGAGCAGTACTTC. This codes for CASSLGASNGNEQYF. This chain uses TRBV5-1 with TRBJ2-7; D unresolved. Germline assignment: CDR1 SGHRS and CDR2 YFSETQ. This CDR3 is 15 amino acids long. V dropped 0 bases and J dropped 5 bases, with 15 bases sitting between them.

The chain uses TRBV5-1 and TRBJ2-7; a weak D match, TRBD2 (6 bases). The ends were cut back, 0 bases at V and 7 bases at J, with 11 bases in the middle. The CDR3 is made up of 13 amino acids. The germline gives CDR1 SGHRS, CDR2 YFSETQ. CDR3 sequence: CASSLVMRGEQYF. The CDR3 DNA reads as TGCGCCAGCAGCTTGGTAATGCGGGGTGAGCAGTACTTC. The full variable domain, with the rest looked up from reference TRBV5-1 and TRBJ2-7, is KAGVTQTPRYLIKTRGQQVTLSCSPISGHRSVSWYQQTPGQGLQFLFEYFSETQRNKGNFPGRFSGRQFSNSRSEMNVSTLELGDSALYLCASSLVMRGEQYFGPGTRLTVT.